A selection of T cell receptor beta chains follows, all from one sample in a study of T cells in Graves' hyperthyroidism and ophthalmopathy. MiXCR, applied by TCRdb to the multiplex PCR reads, yields one record per CDR3 protein. Of approximately 490,000 distinct CDR3 sequences listed, roughly 22% were seen once; the top ten hold 49%. Specimen: blood. The receptors were gathered from an older woman with Graves' ophthalmopathy. The CDR3 runs from the conserved cysteine through the conserved F or W. Each record gives: J gene, V gene, D gene, clone size, CDR3 protein, CDR3 DNA. D genes are given only for firm matches. Clone size is stated in some rows and not others, as once, few, many or a class when expanded.

J: TRBJ2-6
V: TRBV7-9
D: TRBD2
size: once
CDR3: CASSLSGATSGANVLTF
DNA: TGTGCCAGCAGCTTAAGCGGGGCAACCTCTGGGGCCAACGTCCTGACTTTC

J: TRBJ1-1
V: TRBV5-1
D: TRBD1
size: few
CDR3: CASRGTAYTNTEAFF
DNA: TGCGCCAGCAGGGGGACAGCTTACACTAACACTGAAGCTTTCTTT

J: TRBJ2-3
V: TRBV6-1
D: NA
size: NA
CDR3: CASSSPGSGYTQYF
DNA: TGTGCCAGCAGTTCTCCAGGATCGGGTTATACGCAGTATTTT

J: TRBJ1-5
V: TRBV12-5
D: TRBD1
size: NA
CDR3: CASAIGRGFQPQHF
DNA: TGTGCTAGTGCCATCGGCAGGGGGTTTCAGCCCCAGCATTTT

J: TRBJ1-1
V: TRBV10-3
D: NA
size: many
CDR3: CAITASDINTEAFF
DNA: TGTGCCATCACTGCCTCGGACATTAACACTGAAGCTTTCTTT

J: TRBJ2-7
V: TRBV9
D: NA
size: NA
CDR3: CTSSVEAGPYEQYF
DNA: TGTACCAGCAGCGTTGAGGCGGGACCCTACGAGCAGTACTTC

J: TRBJ2-5
V: TRBV12-3/TRBV12-4
D: NA
size: few
CDR3: CASSLSGPLRETQYF
DNA: TGTGCCAGCAGTTTGTCCGGGCCCCTTAGGGAGACCCAGTACTTC

J: TRBJ2-1
V: TRBV12-3/TRBV12-4
D: TRBD2
size: NA
CDR3: CASRGLAGVPRSRRGSYNEQFF
DNA: TGTGCCAGCAGGGGACTAGCGGGAGTGCCTCGGAGCCGCCGAGGCTCCTACAATGAGCAGTTCTTC

J: TRBJ1-4
V: TRBV28
D: NA
size: many
CDR3: CASSPHTIGEKLFF
DNA: TGTGCCAGCAGTCCCCACACCATTGGGGAAAAACTGTTTTTT

J: TRBJ2-3
V: TRBV2
D: TRBD1
size: many
CDR3: CASRPGQGVSTDTQYF
DNA: TGTGCCAGCAGACCGGGACAGGGGGTTAGCACAGATACGCAGTATTTT

J: TRBJ2-6
V: TRBV12-3/TRBV12-4
D: NA
size: few
CDR3: CASSLAFGRDTGANVLTF
DNA: TGTGCCAGCAGTTTAGCGTTTGGCAGGGATACCGGGGCCAACGTCCTGACTTTC

J: TRBJ2-7
V: TRBV12-3/TRBV12-4
D: NA
size: many
CDR3: CASGPTAYEQYF
DNA: TGTGCCAGCGGCCCCACAGCCTACGAGCAGTACTTC